The rows below give T cell receptor beta chains drawn from one sample of a study. The data were produced by immunoSEQ multiplex PCR, yet TCRdb's version contains in-frame clones alone and is incomplete. The sample has 68,000 or so clones; 85% to 95% are singletons. Sample: PBMCs. The receptors were sampled from a man aged 40-49 years with rheumatoid arthritis. Both conserved end residues are part of each CDR3. The D gene is left open where the match is weak. Not all rows give a size; the values are once, few, many and, for expanded clones, a class.

j_call clone_size v_call d_call cdr3_aa cdr3_nt
TRBJ1-1 once TRBV18 . CASSPQSLNTEAFF TGTGCCAGCTCACCACAGAGCTTGAACACTGAAGCTTTCTTT
TRBJ2-7 . TRBV7-9 . CASSLLGVSNYEQYF TGTGCCAGCAGCTTACTGGGGGTATCGAACTACGAGCAGTACTTC
TRBJ2-3 . TRBV27 . CASSPYKSVTDTQYF TGTGCCAGCAGTCCGTATAAGTCGGTGACAGATACGCAGTATTTT
TRBJ2-7 . TRBV6-5 TRBD1 CASSLGQGASYEQYF TGTGCCAGCAGTCTCGGACAGGGGGCATCCTACGAGCAGTACTTC
TRBJ2-1 once TRBV6-2/TRBV6-3 TRBD2 CASSRGLAGAYNEQFF TGTGCCAGCAGCCGGGGACTAGCGGGAGCCTACAATGAGCAGTTCTTC
TRBJ2-7 . TRBV15 . CATRLLTSDSYEQYF TGTGCCACCAGACTACTAACCTCGGATTCCTACGAGCAGTACTTC
TRBJ1-3 . TRBV11-2 . CASSFFGGADTIYF TGTGCCAGCAGCTTTTTCGGGGGCGCGGACACCATATATTTT
TRBJ2-1 . TRBV6-5 . CASAPRGDGDEQFF TGTGCCAGCGCCCCCAGGGGAGACGGCGATGAGCAGTTCTTC
TRBJ1-1 . TRBV13 . CASSLKGARTEAFF TGTGCCAGCAGCTTAAAAGGGGCGAGGACTGAAGCTTTCTTT
TRBJ2-3 . TRBV9 TRBD2 CASSVASGWQVTQYF TGTGCCAGCAGCGTAGCTAGCGGGTGGCAGGTTACGCAGTATTTT
TRBJ2-2 . TRBV19 . CASRELGNTGELFF TGTGCCAGTAGGGAACTCGGGAACACCGGGGAGCTGTTTTTT
TRBJ2-5 . TRBV28 TRBD1 CASINTGAQETQYF TGTGCCAGCATCAACACAGGGGCCCAAGAGACCCAGTACTTC
TRBJ2-1 . TRBV4-3 . CASSQEKGLGEQFF TGCGCCAGCAGCCAAGAAAAGGGGTTGGGTGAGCAGTTCTTC
TRBJ2-4 . TRBV7-9 . CASSPPSSQTVKNIQYF TGTGCCAGCAGCCCCCCTAGCAGCCAAACAGTCAAAAACATTCAGTACTTC
TRBJ1-1 . TRBV10-1 . CASSLRGNTEAFF TGCGCCAGCAGTCTCAGGGGGAACACTGAAGCTTTCTTT
TRBJ2-1 . TRBV5-4 TRBD2 CASSFLAGAFYNEQFF TGTGCCAGCAGCTTTCTAGCGGGGGCCTTCTACAATGAGCAGTTCTTC
TRBJ1-6 . TRBV19 . CASTDPPGPPNSPLHF TGTGCCAGTACCGATCCGCCGGGTCCCCCCAATTCACCCCTCCACTTT
TRBJ2-1 . TRBV7-9 . CASSHEPGGAYEQFF TGTGCCAGCAGCCATGAGCCAGGGGGGGCCTATGAGCAGTTCTTC
TRBJ2-6 . TRBV7-9 . CASHPGDNVLTF TGTGCCAGTCACCCGGGGGACAACGTCCTGACTTTC
TRBJ1-5 . TRBV9 . CASSPDGNSNQPQHF TGTGCCAGCAGCCCAGACGGGAATAGCAATCAGCCCCAGCATTTT
TRBJ1-5 . TRBV5-1 TRBD1 CASSSGTDNQPQHF TGCGCCAGCAGCTCAGGGACAGACAATCAGCCCCAGCATTTT
TRBJ1-1 . TRBV12-3/TRBV12-4 . CASSFGGTEAFF TGTGCCAGCAGTTTCGGGGGCACTGAAGCTTTCTTT
TRBJ2-1 . TRBV15 . CATSRAYNEQFF TGTGCCACCAGCAGGGCATACAATGAGCAGTTCTTC
TRBJ2-7 . TRBV18 . CASSPSQGYEQYF TGTGCCAGCTCACCTTCCCAGGGTTACGAGCAGTACTTC
TRBJ2-7 . TRBV4-2 TRBD2 CASSPVASGGEQYF TGTGCCAGCAGCCCCGTAGCTAGCGGGGGCGAGCAGTACTTC
TRBJ2-1 . TRBV5-1 TRBD2 CASSFLAGSGNEQFF TGCGCCAGCAGCTTCCTAGCGGGTTCAGGCAATGAGCAGTTCTTC
TRBJ2-5 . TRBV7-8 TRBD2 CASSLLSGGEKTQYF TGTGCCAGCAGCTTGCTTAGCGGGGGGGAAAAGACCCAGTACTTC
TRBJ1-4 few TRBV19 . CASSIGLTPLSEKLFF TGTGCCAGTAGTATCGGTTTGACCCCCTTGAGTGAAAAACTGTTTTTT
TRBJ1-3 . TRBV7-8 TRBD1 CASSFWDRELFLSPSSGNTIYF TGTGCCAGCAGCTTTTGGGACAGGGAGCTCTTCTTGTCCCCGAGCTCTGGAAACACCATATATTTT
TRBJ2-1 . TRBV6-5 TRBD1 CASGVGQSVNEQFF TGTGCCAGCGGAGTGGGACAGTCAGTCAATGAGCAGTTCTTC
TRBJ1-5 . TRBV19 . CASSIPYSNQPQHF TGTGCCAGTAGTATTCCTTATAGCAATCAGCCCCAGCATTTT
TRBJ1-2 . TRBV5-1 TRBD1 CASSLGQASNYGYTF TGCGCCAGCAGCCTCGGACAGGCCTCTAACTATGGCTACACCTTC
TRBJ2-7 . TRBV4-2 TRBD2 CASSQGVAGGPSTYEQYF TGTGCCAGCAGCCAAGGGGTGGCGGGGGGACCTTCTACCTACGAGCAGTACTTC
TRBJ1-1 . TRBV25-1 . CASSARALRDTEAFF TGTGCCAGCAGTGCCAGGGCCCTGAGGGACACTGAAGCTTTCTTT
TRBJ2-6 . TRBV9 . CASSFPGHFRSGANVLTF TGTGCCAGCAGTTTCCCGGGACATTTCCGCTCTGGGGCCAACGTCCTGACTTTC
TRBJ2-7 once TRBV7-6 . CASSSKGDGTYEQYF TGTGCCAGCAGCTCGAAGGGGGACGGGACCTACGAGCAGTACTTC
TRBJ1-1 . TRBV6-5 TRBD1 CASRTQGAEAFF TGTGCCAGCAGGACCCAGGGGGCTGAAGCTTTCTTT